This T cell receptor (beta chain) emerged from a study of cytomegalovirus exposure and HLA in healthy donors. Study-wide context: Among 398 genotyped donors, roughly 80% fell in the Caucasian-associated ancestry cluster. Study results and limitations: Reported results showed that the classifier diagnosed cytomegalovirus status with high specificity and sensitivity.

Per germline, CDR1 SGDLS and CDR2 YYNGEE. The CDR3 extends over 14 amino acids. Details on this clone: Its target is not known.

PCR employed 60 Vbeta and 13 Jbeta primers. Sequenced by immunoSEQ multiplex PCR; TCRdb stores in-frame clones only, minus some. The repertoire has 90,000 to 140,000 clones, over 75% of them found once; the top ten carry 6% to 8%. The chain links TRBV9 to TRBJ2-5; 8 bases agree with TRBD1. The J call could be wrong; TRBJ2-7 is a better fit for the DNA end. The receptor's source is a young man in good health and CMV-seropositive. Specimen: PBMCs. Here the CDR3 reads CASSVGGQDYEQYF. The DNA for the CDR3 is TGTGCCAGCAGCGTAGGGGGACAGGACTACGAGCAGTACTTC.